The TCR beta chain described here comes from a study of blood T cell repertoires in COVID-19. Study-level background: T cells, B-cell-depleted T cells, or PBMCs provided the cDNA or gDNA that served as material.

CDR1 SQVTM and CDR2 ANQGSEA come from the germline V gene. The CDR3 runs to 13 residues. J was trimmed by 8 bases and V by 0 bases; bases with no gene match: 5. Repertoires were generated with immunoSEQ multiplex PCR, while TCRdb's copy carries only in-frame clones and drops some. Of fewer than 350,000 clones listed, about nine tenths are singletons. Sequenced sample: PBMCs or T cells enriched from blood (not recorded which). The sequence came from a woman aged 40 to 50 with acute COVID-19. The chain couples TRBV29-1 to TRBJ1-2, with TRBD1 matching 8 bases. The CDR3 sequence: CSVEETGADGYTF. CDR3 nucleotide sequence: TGCAGCGTTGAAGAGACAGGGGCTGACGGCTACACCTTC.